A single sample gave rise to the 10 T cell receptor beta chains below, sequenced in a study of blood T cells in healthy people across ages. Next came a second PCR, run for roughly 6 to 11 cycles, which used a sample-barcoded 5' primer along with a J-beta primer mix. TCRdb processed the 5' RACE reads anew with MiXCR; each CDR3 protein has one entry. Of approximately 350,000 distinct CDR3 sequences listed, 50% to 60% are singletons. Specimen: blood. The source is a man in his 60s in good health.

CDR3 loop: CSAREGTSPLHF. The CDR3 DNA is TGCAGTGCTAGAGAGGGAACTTCACCCCTCCACTTT. The chain carries TRBV20-1 and TRBJ1-6; D not certain. This CDR3 comprises 12 residues. The germline V gene has CDR1 DFQATT and CDR2 SNEGSKA (reference sequence). The V end was cut by 0 bases, the J end by 9 bases, with 6 bases between.

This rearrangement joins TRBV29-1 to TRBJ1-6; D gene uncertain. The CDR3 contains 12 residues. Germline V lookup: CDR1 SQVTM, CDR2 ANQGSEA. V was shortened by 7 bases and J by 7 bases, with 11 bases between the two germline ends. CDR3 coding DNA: TGCAGCGCGTCCGATCCGAATTCACCCCTCCACTTT. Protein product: CSASDPNSPLHF.

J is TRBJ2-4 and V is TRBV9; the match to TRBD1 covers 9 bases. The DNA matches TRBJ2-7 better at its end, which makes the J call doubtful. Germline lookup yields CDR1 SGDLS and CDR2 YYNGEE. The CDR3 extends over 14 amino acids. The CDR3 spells CASSVGQGKYEQYF. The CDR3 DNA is TGTGCCAGCAGCGTGGGACAGGGCAAGTACGAGCAGTACTTC.

The CDR3 DNA reads TGTGCCAGCAGCTCCTCGGCGGGACAGACCGAGCAGTTCTTC. This codes for CASSSSAGQTEQFF. The rearrangement links TRBV7-2 to TRBJ2-1, with D maybe TRBD1 (7 bases). CDR1 and CDR2 (germline): SGHTA, FQGNSA. V shed 4 bases and J shed 10 bases, with 17 bases lying between them. This CDR3 has 14 amino acids.

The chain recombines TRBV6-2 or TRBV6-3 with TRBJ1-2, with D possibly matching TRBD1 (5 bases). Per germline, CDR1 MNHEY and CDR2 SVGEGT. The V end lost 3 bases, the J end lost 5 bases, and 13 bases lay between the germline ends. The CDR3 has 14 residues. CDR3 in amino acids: CASSYVLGEYGYTF. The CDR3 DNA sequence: TGTGCCAGCAGTTATGTTTTGGGGGAATATGGCTACACCTTC.

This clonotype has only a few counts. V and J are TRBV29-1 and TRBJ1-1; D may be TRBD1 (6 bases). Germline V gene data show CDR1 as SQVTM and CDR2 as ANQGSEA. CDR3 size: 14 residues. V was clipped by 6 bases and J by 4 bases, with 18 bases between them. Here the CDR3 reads CSVSFGLGATEAFF. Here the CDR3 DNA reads TGCAGCGTCTCCTTTGGGCTGGGGGCCACTGAAGCTTTCTTT.

CDR3 region: CASSQAAYGYTF. CDR3 nucleotides: TGTGCCAGCAGCCAAGCTGCATATGGCTACACCTTC. The V call is TRBV3-1, the J call TRBJ1-2; D is undetermined. The CDR3 consists of 12 residues. Germline V gene sequence: CDR1 LGHDT, CDR2 YNNKEL (reference sequence). V was cut by 1 base and J by 5 bases, with 5 bases left in between.

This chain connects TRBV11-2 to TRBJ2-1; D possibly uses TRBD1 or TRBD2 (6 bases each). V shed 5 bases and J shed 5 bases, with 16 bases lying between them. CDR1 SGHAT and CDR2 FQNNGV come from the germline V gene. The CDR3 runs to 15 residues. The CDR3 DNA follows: TGTGCCAGCAGCCCTACGAGGGGGGTGCACAATGAGCAGTTCTTC. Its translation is CASSPTRGVHNEQFF.

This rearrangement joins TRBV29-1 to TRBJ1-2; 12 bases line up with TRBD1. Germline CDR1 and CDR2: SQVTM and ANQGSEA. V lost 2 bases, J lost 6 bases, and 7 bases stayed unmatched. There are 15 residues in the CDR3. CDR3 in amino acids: CSVERDRGRSDGYTF. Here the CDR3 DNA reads TGCAGCGTTGAACGGGACAGGGGGCGCTCGGATGGCTACACCTTC.

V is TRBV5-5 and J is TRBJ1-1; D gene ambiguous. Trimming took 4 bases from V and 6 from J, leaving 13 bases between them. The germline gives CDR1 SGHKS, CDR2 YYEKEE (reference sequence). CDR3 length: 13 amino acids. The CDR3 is CASSPRMGAEAFF. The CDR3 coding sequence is TGTGCCAGCAGCCCCCGTATGGGTGCTGAAGCTTTCTTT.